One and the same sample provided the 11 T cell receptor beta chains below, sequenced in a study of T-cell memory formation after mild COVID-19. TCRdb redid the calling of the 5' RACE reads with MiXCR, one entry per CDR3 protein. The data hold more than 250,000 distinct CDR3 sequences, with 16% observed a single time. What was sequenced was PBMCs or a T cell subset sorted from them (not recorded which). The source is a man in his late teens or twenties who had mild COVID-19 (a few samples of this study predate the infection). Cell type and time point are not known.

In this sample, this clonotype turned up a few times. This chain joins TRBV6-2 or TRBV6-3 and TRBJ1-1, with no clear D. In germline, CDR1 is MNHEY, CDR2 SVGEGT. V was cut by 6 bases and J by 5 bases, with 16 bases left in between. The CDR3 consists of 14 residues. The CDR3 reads CASSPSVYLTEAFF. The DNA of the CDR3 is TGTGCCAGCAGCCCCTCGGTATATCTGACTGAAGCTTTCTTT.

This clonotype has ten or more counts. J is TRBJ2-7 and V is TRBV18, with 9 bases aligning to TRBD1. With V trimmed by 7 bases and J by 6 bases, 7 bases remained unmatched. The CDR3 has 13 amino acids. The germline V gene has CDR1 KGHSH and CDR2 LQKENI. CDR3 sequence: CASLGTGSGEQYF. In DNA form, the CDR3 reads TGTGCCAGCTTAGGGACAGGGAGTGGCGAGCAGTACTTC.

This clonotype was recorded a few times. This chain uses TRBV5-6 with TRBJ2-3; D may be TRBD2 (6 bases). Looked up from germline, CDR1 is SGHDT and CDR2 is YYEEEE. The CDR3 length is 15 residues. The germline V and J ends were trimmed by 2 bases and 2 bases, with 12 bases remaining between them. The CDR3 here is CASSFLPSDTDTQYF. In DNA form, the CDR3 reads TGTGCCAGCAGCTTTCTCCCTAGCGACACAGATACGCAGTATTTT.

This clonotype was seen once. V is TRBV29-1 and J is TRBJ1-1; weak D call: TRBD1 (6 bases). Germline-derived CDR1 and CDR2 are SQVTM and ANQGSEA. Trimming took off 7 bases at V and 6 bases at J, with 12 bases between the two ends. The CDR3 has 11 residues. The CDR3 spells CSARGDAEAFF. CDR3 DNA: TGCAGCGCGAGGGGGGACGCTGAAGCTTTCTTT.

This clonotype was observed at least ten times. This CDR3 reads CASSYRDNYEQYF. The CDR3, as DNA: TGTGCCAGCAGTTACCGGGACAACTACGAGCAGTACTTC. The J gene is TRBJ2-7, the V gene TRBV6-2 or TRBV6-3; the D gene is possibly TRBD1 (6 bases). Trimming removed 2 bases at V and 3 bases at J, with 8 bases between. Germline CDR1 is MNHEY and CDR2 is SVGEGT. This CDR3 comprises 13 residues.

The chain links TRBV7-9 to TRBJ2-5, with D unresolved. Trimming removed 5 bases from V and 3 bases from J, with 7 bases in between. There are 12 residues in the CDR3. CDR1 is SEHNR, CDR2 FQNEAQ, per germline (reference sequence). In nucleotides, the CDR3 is TGTGCCAGCAGCATCCGGGAAGAGACCCAGTACTTC. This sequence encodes CASSIREETQYF.

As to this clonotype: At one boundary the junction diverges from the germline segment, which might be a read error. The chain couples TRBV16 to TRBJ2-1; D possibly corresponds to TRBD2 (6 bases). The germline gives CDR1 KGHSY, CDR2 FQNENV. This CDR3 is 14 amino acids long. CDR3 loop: CASSQWGVYDEQFF. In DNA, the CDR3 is TGTGCCAGCAGCCAATGGGGGGTCTACGATGAGCAGTTCTTC.

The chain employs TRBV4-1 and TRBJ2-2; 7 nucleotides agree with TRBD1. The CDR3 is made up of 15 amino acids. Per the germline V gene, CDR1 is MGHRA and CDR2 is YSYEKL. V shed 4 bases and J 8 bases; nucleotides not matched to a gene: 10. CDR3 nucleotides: TGCGCCAGCAGCCGATCAGACAGGGTAATAGGGGAGCTGTTTTTT. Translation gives CASSRSDRVIGELFF.

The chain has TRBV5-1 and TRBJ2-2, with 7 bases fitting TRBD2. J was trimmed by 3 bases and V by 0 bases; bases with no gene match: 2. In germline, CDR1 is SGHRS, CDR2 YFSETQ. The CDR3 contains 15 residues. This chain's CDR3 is CASSLVSGYTGELFF. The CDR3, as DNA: TGCGCCAGCAGCTTGGTTAGCGGGTACACCGGGGAGCTGTTTTTT.

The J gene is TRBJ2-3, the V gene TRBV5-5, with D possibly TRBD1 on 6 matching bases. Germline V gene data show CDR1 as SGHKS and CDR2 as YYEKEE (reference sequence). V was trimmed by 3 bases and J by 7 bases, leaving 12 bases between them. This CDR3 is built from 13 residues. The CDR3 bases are TGTGCCAGCAGCTGGATAGGGGGAAATACGCAGTATTTT. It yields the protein CASSWIGGNTQYF.

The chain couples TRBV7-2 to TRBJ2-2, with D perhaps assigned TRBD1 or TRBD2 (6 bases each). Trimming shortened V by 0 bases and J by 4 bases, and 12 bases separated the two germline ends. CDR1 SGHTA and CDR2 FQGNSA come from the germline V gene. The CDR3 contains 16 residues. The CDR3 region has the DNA TGTGCCAGCAGCTTAGCGGTGGGGGGCGGCACCGGGGAGCTGTTTTTT. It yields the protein CASSLAVGGGTGELFF.